Listed below are T cell receptor beta chains from one sample, sequenced in a study of blood T cell repertoires in COVID-19. Profiling relied on immunoSEQ multiplex PCR, and the TCRdb table lists in-frame clones only, not all of them. The profile shows approximately 41,000 clones, around 83% of them singletons. Material: peripheral blood. The origin of the receptors is a woman of 80 years or more with acute or convalescent COVID-19. Each CDR3 is given with its conserved first and last residue. The D gene is left open where the match is weak.

D gene	V gene	J gene	CDR3 protein	CDR3 DNA
-	TRBV5-1	TRBJ2-2	CASYRDTNTGELFF	TGCGCCAGCTACCGGGACACCAACACCGGGGAGCTGTTTTTT
TRBD2	TRBV9	TRBJ2-3	CASSVGLAGDTDTQYF	TGTGCCAGCAGCGTCGGACTAGCGGGGGACACAGATACGCAGTATTTT
-	TRBV6-2/TRBV6-3	TRBJ1-5	CASSYLHQPQHF	TGTGCCAGCAGTTACCTTCATCAGCCCCAGCATTTT
TRBD1	TRBV20-1	TRBJ1-2	CSASLTGGSDGYTF	TGCAGTGCTAGTCTAACAGGGGGCTCGGATGGCTACACCTTC
-	TRBV7-2	TRBJ1-2	CASSLRTATNYGYTF	TGTGCCAGCAGCCTCAGGACAGCTACTAACTATGGCTACACCTTC
-	TRBV19	TRBJ2-3	CASRASHLADTQYF	TGTGCCAGTAGGGCTAGCCACCTCGCAGATACGCAGTATTTT
-	TRBV5-6	TRBJ2-6	CASSHSSGANVLTF	TGTGCCAGCAGCCATTCCTCTGGGGCCAACGTCCTGACTTTC
TRBD1	TRBV9	TRBJ2-2	CASSLGGQGRTGELFF	TGTGCCAGCAGCCTTGGGGGACAGGGAAGAACCGGGGAGCTGTTTTTT
TRBD2	TRBV7-2	TRBJ2-7	CASSSSLVAGEAYEQYF	TGTGCCAGCAGCTCTAGCCTGGTAGCGGGGGAGGCCTACGAGCAGTACTTC
TRBD2	TRBV2	TRBJ2-1	CASSDIGGEQFF	TGTGCCAGCAGTGACATCGGGGGGGAGCAGTTCTTC